This entry lists 29 T cell receptor beta chains sequenced from one sample in a study of blood T cells in healthy people across ages. Using a J-beta primer mix together with a sample-barcoded 5' primer, a second PCR was run for roughly 6 to 12 cycles. TCRdb used MiXCR to reprocess the 5' RACE reads, holding one entry per CDR3 protein. The sample shows roughly 800,000 distinct CDR3 sequences, roughly 24% of them seen only once. These same data were also listed under a study on T cells of mothers and their children.

The source material was blood. These receptors were collected from a boy between 10 and 17 years old in good health.

The chain joins TRBV27 to TRBJ1-1, with TRBD1 matching 12 bases. The germline CDR1 and CDR2 sequences are MNHEY and SMNVEV (reference sequence). V lost 7 bases, J lost 5 bases, and 14 bases stayed unmatched. The CDR3 is made up of 17 amino acids. The CDR3 is CASTKSRDRGLGTEAFF. CDR3 DNA sequence: TGTGCCAGCACCAAGTCCCGGGACAGGGGGCTGGGGACTGAAGCTTTCTTT.

This clonotype was recorded many times. The junction does not match germline at one end; this may be a read error. The chain's CDR3 is CASSPGGGETQYF. The CDR3 region has the DNA TGTGCCAGCAGCCCCGGCGGCGGGGAGACCCAGTACTTC. The V gene is TRBV5-1, the J gene TRBJ2-5, with a possible D match to TRBD2 (5 bases). The CDR3 has 13 amino acids. Germline values: CDR1 SGHRS, CDR2 YFSETQ. Full variable domain (rest looked up from reference TRBV5-1 and TRBJ2-5): KAGVTQTPRYLIKTRGQQVTLSCSPISGHRSVSWYQQTPGQGLQFLFEYFSETQRNKGNFPGRFSGRQFSNSRSEMNVSTLELGDSALYLCASSPGGGETQYFGPGTRLLVL.

A few counts support this clonotype. The chain carries TRBV12-3 or TRBV12-4 and TRBJ2-3; D may be TRBD1 or TRBD2 (5 bases each). CDR3 size: 17 residues. V lost 2 bases to trimming and J lost 2 bases, with 17 bases between them. The CDR3 sequence is CASSLSKGSGNTDTQYF. CDR3 bases: TGTGCCAGCAGTTTAAGTAAGGGGTCGGGGAACACAGATACGCAGTATTTT.

V gene TRBV11-3 combines with J gene TRBJ2-5; 7 nucleotides agree with TRBD2. The J call is in doubt because the DNA end fits TRBJ2-1 better. This CDR3 is 13 amino acids long. Germline-derived CDR1 and CDR2 are SGHNT and YENEEA. The CDR3 loop is CASSSVAGNEQFF. DNA for the CDR3: TGTGCCAGCAGCTCGGTAGCGGGCAATGAGCAGTTCTTC.

The CDR3 DNA follows: TGTGCCAGCAGCCAAGCAGGAGAATATCAGCCCCAGCATTTT. Its protein is CASSQAGEYQPQHF. The gene calls are TRBV14 and TRBJ1-5; D is undetermined. The germline gives CDR1 SGHDN, CDR2 FVKESK. The CDR3 sequence is 14 residues long. Trimming took off 1 base at V and 5 bases at J, with 9 bases between the two ends.

CDR3: CASSEQGSDEKLFF. As DNA, the CDR3 is TGTGCCAGCAGTGAACAGGGCTCCGATGAAAAACTGTTTTTT. The chain uses TRBV2 and TRBJ1-4; D perhaps matches TRBD1 (5 bases). The CDR3 length is 14 residues. Deletions cut 2 bases from V and 6 bases from J, with 10 bases between. Germline assignment: CDR1 SNHLY and CDR2 FYNNEI.

The rearrangement links TRBV4-1 to TRBJ1-4; D gene unclear. The germline V and J ends were trimmed by 0 bases and 8 bases, with 19 bases remaining between them. This CDR3 has 17 amino acids. The germline gives CDR1 MGHRA, CDR2 YSYEKL. The CDR3 loop reads CASSQDLGGRRGEKLFF. The CDR3 coding sequence is TGCGCCAGCAGCCAAGATCTCGGCGGGAGGAGAGGAGAAAAACTGTTTTTT.

Concerning this clonotype itself: One end of the junction is discordant with germline, which a read error may explain. The chain recombines TRBV7-8 with TRBJ2-5; tentatively, D is TRBD1 or TRBD2 (5 bases each). Germline V CDR1 and CDR2: SGHVS, FQNEAQ. CDR3 length: 15 residues. This chain's CDR3 is CASSLRLGWGNEPFF. The CDR3 bases are TGTGCCAGCAGCTTAAGGTTAGGGTGGGGGAATGAGCCGTTCTTC.

The chain has TRBV19 and TRBJ1-1; D unclear. Trimming removed 5 bases from V and 4 bases from J, with 11 bases in between. The CDR3 extends over 13 amino acids. Germline V gene lookup returns CDR1 LNHDA and CDR2 SQIVND (reference sequence). The DNA of the CDR3 is TGTGCCAGTAGTCCCGGGCAGAGCACTGAAGCTTTCTTT. Amino acid sequence: CASSPGQSTEAFF.

About this clonotype: Relative to the germline gene, one junction end is altered; a read error may explain this. This chain joins TRBV5-1 and TRBJ2-5; no firm D call. Germline CDR1 and CDR2: SGHRS and YFSETQ. The CDR3 is 14 residues long. The CDR3 is CASSDPDGQESQYF. In DNA, the CDR3 is TGCGCCAGCAGCGACCCGGACGGCCAAGAGAGCCAGTACTTC.

J is TRBJ1-2 and V is TRBV30, with D hard to call. CDR3 length: 11 amino acids. The germline V gene encodes CDR1 GTSNPN and CDR2 SVGIG (reference sequence). V was shortened by 3 bases and J by 2 bases, with 4 bases between the two germline ends. DNA of the CDR3: TGTGCCTGGAGCAACAACTATGGCTACACCTTC. Protein product: CAWSNNYGYTF. The full variable domain, completed using reference TRBV30 and TRBJ1-2, is SQTIHQWPATLVQPVGSPLSLECTVEGTSNPNLYWYRQAAGRGLQLLFYSVGIGQISSEVPQNLSASRPQDRQFILSSKKLLLSDSGFYLCAWSNNYGYTFGSGTRLTVV.

This clonotype turned up a few times. The chain joins TRBV3-1 to TRBJ2-7; TRBD2 agrees at 7 bases. This CDR3 is 14 amino acids long. Germline V gene sequence: CDR1 LGHDT, CDR2 YNNKEL (reference sequence). Trimming took 2 bases from V and 4 from J; bases not matched to a gene: 5. CDR3 DNA sequence: TGTGCCAGCAGCCAACAGAGGGGAGGGTACGAGCAGTACTTC. It yields the protein CASSQQRGGYEQYF.

As concerns this clonotype: The junction shows a germline mismatch at one end, possibly a read error. The chain employs TRBV18 and TRBJ2-3; tentatively, D is TRBD1 (5 bases). The germline CDR1 and CDR2 sequences are KGHSH and LQKENI. This CDR3 region has 16 residues. CDR3 in amino acids: CAGSPLTVASTDTQYF. The DNA for the CDR3 is TGTGCCGGCTCACCACTGACAGTAGCTAGCACAGATACGCAGTATTTT.

This sequence joins TRBV4-1 and TRBJ1-2; D is uncertain. This CDR3 is 13 amino acids long. The V and J ends lost 5 bases and 4 bases respectively, with 11 bases between them. The V gene's germline CDR1 is MGHRA and CDR2 YSYEKL. The CDR3 nucleotides read TGCGCCAGCAGCGGAGGGCTGGGCTATGGCTACACCTTC. Translated, it gives CASSGGLGYGYTF.

This clonotype came up many times. The chain recombines TRBV7-2 with TRBJ1-4; tentatively, D is TRBD1 (5 bases). The CDR3 contains 15 residues. Germline V lookup: CDR1 SGHTA, CDR2 FQGNSA. V was clipped by 5 bases and J by 3 bases, with 13 bases between them. The CDR3 DNA reads as TGTGCCAGCAGCCCGATAGGGACGTCTAATGAAAAACTGTTTTTT. Its protein product is CASSPIGTSNEKLFF.

This clonotype has more than one count but fewer than ten. This chain connects TRBV29-1 to TRBJ1-6; a possible D gene is TRBD1 (5 bases). This CDR3 comprises 14 residues. V was trimmed by 0 bases and J by 8 bases, leaving 11 bases between them. Germline values: CDR1 SQVTM, CDR2 ANQGSEA. CDR3 amino acids: CSVEDEQGDSPLHF. CDR3 sequence (DNA): TGCAGCGTTGAAGATGAGCAGGGCGATTCACCCCTCCACTTT.

The chain links TRBV4-1 to TRBJ1-2; no reliable D call. This CDR3 is 17 amino acids long. Germline values: CDR1 MGHRA, CDR2 YSYEKL. Trimming cost V 1 base and J 4 bases, with 19 bases left between them. CDR3 region: CASSQGVPLSSFYGYTF. DNA of the CDR3: TGCGCCAGCAGCCAAGGGGTTCCCTTAAGTTCCTTCTATGGCTACACCTTC.

This clonotype was seen a few times. The J gene is TRBJ2-5, the V gene TRBV15; D possibly corresponds to TRBD1 (6 bases). The CDR3 is 14 residues long. Trimming stripped 5 bases from V and 5 bases from J, with 15 bases between. Germline assignment: CDR1 LNHNV and CDR2 YYDKDF (reference sequence). The CDR3 DNA reads TGTGCCACCAGCGAAGAGACAGGTCGGGAGACCCAGTACTTC. This sequence encodes CATSEETGRETQYF.

This clonotype was seen more than once but under ten times. The rearrangement links TRBV29-1 to TRBJ1-1; D is perhaps TRBD1 (6 bases). The CDR3 is 14 amino acids. Per germline, CDR1 SQVTM and CDR2 ANQGSEA. The germline V and J ends were trimmed by 7 bases and 4 bases, with 19 bases remaining between them. As DNA, the CDR3 is TGCAGCGCCGTGAGGGGAACAGGGTTCACTGAAGCTTTCTTT. It specifies CSAVRGTGFTEAFF.

V is TRBV19 and J is TRBJ1-1; D perhaps matches TRBD1 (6 bases). CDR1 and CDR2 from the germline V gene are LNHDA and SQIVND (reference sequence). V was cut by 10 bases and J by 3 bases, with 18 bases left in between. CDR3 length: 14 residues. CDR3 protein: CATRDIGLDTEAFF. CDR3 DNA: TGTGCCACCCGGGACATCGGGCTAGACACTGAAGCTTTCTTT.

The genes are TRBV30 and TRBJ1-2; unclear D gene. Trimming left V 0 bases short and J 5 bases short, with 10 bases between. The CDR3 totals 13 residues. In germline, CDR1 is GTSNPN, CDR2 SVGIG (reference sequence). CDR3 coding DNA: TGTGCCTGGAGTGTACAAGGGATTTATGGCTACACCTTC. This gives the protein CAWSVQGIYGYTF.

In this sample, this clonotype turned up a few times. The V call is TRBV5-1, the J call TRBJ1-2, with TRBD1 identical over 7 bases. The CDR3 has 15 amino acids. Trimming cost V 3 bases and J 5 bases; bases outside gene matches: 10. Germline V gene sequence: CDR1 SGHRS, CDR2 YFSETQ. DNA for the CDR3: TGCGCCAGCAGCTACCAGGACAGGAACGCGTATGGCTACACCTTC. It codes for CASSYQDRNAYGYTF.

This clonotype appeared a few times. The genes are TRBV6-1 and TRBJ1-5; D is undetermined. CDR1 MNHNS and CDR2 SASEGT come from the germline V gene. The CDR3 extends over 15 amino acids. V lost 4 bases and J lost 2, with 12 bases in between. The CDR3 reads CASSGGIAGNQPQHF. DNA of the CDR3: TGTGCCAGCAGTGGCGGCATAGCGGGCAATCAGCCCCAGCATTTT.

Turning to this clonotype: Lacking the conserved final phenylalanine or tryptophan, this CDR3 likely reflects a read error. The V call is TRBV25-1, the J call TRBJ1-2; D is unresolved. Germline V gene data show CDR1 as MGHDK and CDR2 as SYGVNS. V lost 2 bases and J 4 bases, leaving 5 bases between the germline ends. The CDR3 covers 12 residues. The CDR3 here is CASSEGTYGYTI. The CDR3 bases are TGTGCCAGCAGTGAAGGTACCTATGGCTACACCATC.

In its sample, this clonotype was seen a few times. This chain connects TRBV3-1 to TRBJ2-4; D unclear. V shed 0 bases and J shed 7 bases, with 10 bases lying between them. From germline, CDR1 is LGHDT and CDR2 YNNKEL (reference sequence). The CDR3 is made up of 14 amino acids. Here the CDR3 reads CASSQDEVANIQYF. CDR3 nucleotides: TGTGCCAGCAGCCAAGATGAGGTCGCGAACATTCAGTACTTC.

This chain links TRBV18 with TRBJ2-5, with TRBD1 matching 8 bases. The last part of the DNA fits TRBJ2-7 better; the J call may be wrong. The CDR3 has 12 amino acids. Per germline, CDR1 KGHSH and CDR2 LQKENI. The CDR3 DNA reads TGTGCCAGCTCGCCCAGGGGGCTCGAGCAGTACTTC. Translated: CASSPRGLEQYF.

This clonotype showed up just a few times. This chain uses TRBV3-1 with TRBJ2-4; D remains ambiguous. CDR1 is LGHDT, CDR2 YNNKEL, per germline (reference sequence). V gave up 0 bases and J gave up 5 bases, with 8 bases separating them. CDR3 length equals 14 residues. CDR3 protein: CASSQEGRQNIQYF. In DNA, the CDR3 is TGTGCCAGCAGCCAAGAGGGCAGACAAAACATTCAGTACTTC.

This clonotype was detected only a few times. CDR3 sequence: CASSALRSAAEQYF. In DNA, the CDR3 is TGTGCCAGCAGCGCCCTAAGATCGGCTGCCGAGCAGTACTTC. This chain uses TRBV9 with TRBJ2-7; D gene unclear. V was shortened by 3 bases and J by 6 bases, with 16 bases between the two germline ends. The CDR3 has 14 residues. Germline V lookup: CDR1 SGDLS, CDR2 YYNGEE.

CDR3: CASRVGGGDEQYF. CDR3 nucleotide sequence: TGTGCCAGTCGGGTAGGGGGGGGCGACGAGCAGTACTTC. The chain joins TRBV12-3 or TRBV12-4 to TRBJ2-7, with D maybe TRBD2 (7 bases). The CDR3 runs to 13 residues. V lost 9 bases and J 5 bases, leaving 17 bases between the germline ends.